The present TCR beta chain was sequenced within a study of blood T cell repertoires in COVID-19. Study details: Material from acute and convalescent COVID-19 was sourced from the United States, Italy and Spain.

Here immunoSEQ multiplex PCR was the method, and the copy in TCRdb shows in-frame clones only, minus some. The sample includes approximately 160,000 clones, about 81% of them seen just once. Assignment of participants to cohorts was predicated upon participant-reported clinical history. Two consecutive negative NP/OP PCR tests, clearance, or resolved symptoms defined Cohort 3 recovery. V dropped 1 base and J dropped 6; count of bases not matched to a gene: 6. CDR1 is SGDLS, CDR2 YYNGEE, per germline. The CDR3 is 15 amino acids. This chain links TRBV9 with TRBJ2-1; 8 nucleotides align to TRBD1. This receptor was identified in a man aged 50 or older who had recovered from COVID-19. The sequencing input was PBMCs or T cells enriched from blood (not recorded which). CDR3 nucleotides: TGTGCCAGCAGCGTACATACAGGGGGGTCCAATGAGCAGTTCTTC. The encoded protein is CASSVHTGGSNEQFF.